This T cell receptor beta chain is drawn from a study of blood T cell repertoires in COVID-19. In the study overall: Acute-phase and convalescent COVID-19 samples originated in the United States, Italy and Spain.

Authors' analysis steps: Reference gene primer amplification yielded estimated nucleated cell counts. Here immunoSEQ multiplex PCR was the method, and the copy in TCRdb shows in-frame clones only, minus some. V, J and clone size derive from that table, while D and trimming were established from the DNA sequence. This sample yields some 150,000 clones, of which about 86% are seen a single time; around 3.5% belongs to the top ten. There are 16 residues in the CDR3. Germline CDR1 is MNHEY and CDR2 is SMNVEV (reference sequence). J gave up 1 base and V 7 bases, and 9 bases lay outside the gene matches. The V call is TRBV27, the J call TRBJ2-1; 8 bases fit TRBD2. The sequence was obtained from a man in his 70s with acute or convalescent COVID-19. The sample was peripheral blood. The CDR3 DNA follows: TGTGCCAGCAACTCAATCGGGGGGGTTTCCTACAATGAGCAGTTCTTC. This encodes CASNSIGGVSYNEQFF.